The 30 T cell receptor beta chains presented below share a single source sample, sequenced in a study of blood T cell repertoires in COVID-19. This table comes from immunoSEQ multiplex PCR, and its TCRdb copy is limited to in-frame clones, with some not included. The sample lists approximately 210,000 clones, 80% to 90% seen once, with 0.7% to 0.8% in the top ten. The sequenced material came from peripheral blood. The receptors shown here come from a woman aged 70 to 79 with acute or convalescent COVID-19.

The chain employs TRBV2 and TRBJ1-2; 7 bases match TRBD1. V lost 5 bases to trimming and J lost 4 bases; unmatched junction nucleotides: 4. Germline V CDR1 and CDR2: SNHLY, FYNNEI. The CDR3 runs 13 residues. The CDR3 region is CASSTGQIYGYTF. The CDR3 DNA reads TGTGCCAGCAGTACGGGACAGATCTATGGCTACACCTTC.

The chain links TRBV12-5 to TRBJ2-1; TRBD2 agrees at 8 bases. Germline CDR1 and CDR2: LGHNT and FRNRAP. The junction had 3 bases not matched to a gene; V was cut back by 6 bases and J by 5 bases. This CDR3 is built from 13 residues. The chain's CDR3 is CASGGGVNNEQFF. The DNA of the CDR3 is TGTGCTAGTGGCGGGGGGGTAAACAATGAGCAGTTCTTC.

CDR3 loop: CASSESAGLAGARAGEQYF. The CDR3 DNA sequence: TGCGCCAGCAGTGAGTCTGCGGGACTAGCGGGGGCCAGGGCGGGGGAGCAGTACTTC. J is TRBJ2-7 and V is TRBV10-1; 14 bases map to TRBD2. The CDR3 is made up of 19 amino acids. Germline V lookup: CDR1 WNHNN, CDR2 SYGVQD (reference sequence). Losses at the gene ends were 0 bases for V and 7 bases for J; bases not matched to a gene: 14.

The chain joins TRBV5-1 to TRBJ1-3; 8 bases map to TRBD1. The CDR3 spans 16 residues. V gave up 4 bases and J gave up 4 bases; unmatched junction bases: 10. Germline values: CDR1 SGHRS, CDR2 YFSETQ. In DNA form, the CDR3 reads TGCGCCAGCAGCACTACAGCGACAGGGGCCGGAAACACCATATATTTT. Translating it yields CASSTTATGAGNTIYF.

The V and J genes are TRBV28 and TRBJ2-1, with TRBD1 as a possible D gene (5 bases). The V and J ends lost 8 bases and 3 bases respectively, with 17 bases between them. There are 15 residues in the CDR3. Germline CDR1 reads MDHEN; CDR2 reads SYDVKM. The chain's CDR3 is CASGTRTRGYNEQFF. Here the CDR3 DNA reads TGTGCCAGCGGTACGCGGACAAGGGGCTACAATGAGCAGTTCTTC.

This clone was counted once. This chain connects TRBV7-2 to TRBJ1-1, with a weak D call TRBD1 (6 bases). The CDR3 has 14 residues. Trimming pared 4 bases from V and 4 bases from J, leaving 13 bases between. Germline CDR1 is SGHTA and CDR2 is FQGNSA. CDR3: CASSSPQGFTEAFF. For the CDR3, the DNA is TGTGCCAGCAGCTCCCCGCAGGGGTTCACTGAAGCTTTCTTT.

The CDR3 sequence is CASSFGRATGELFF. CDR3 bases: TGTGCCAGCAGCTTCGGGAGAGCCACCGGGGAGCTGTTTTTT. This chain joins TRBV5-8 and TRBJ2-2; TRBD2 might be the D (6 bases). There are 14 residues in the CDR3. Trimming shortened V by 2 bases and J by 4 bases, and 9 bases separated the two germline ends. Germline loops: CDR1 SGHTS, CDR2 YDEGEE.

The table lists this clone with a count of one. This rearrangement joins TRBV5-4 to TRBJ2-1, with D possibly TRBD1 on 5 matching bases. Trimming left V 4 bases short and J 6 bases short, with 17 bases between. Germline CDR1 SGHNT, CDR2 YYREEE (reference sequence). The CDR3 is 15 amino acids. The CDR3 DNA is TGTGCCAGCAGCCTAGGACAAGCCAGGACCAATGAGCAGTTCTTC. Translation: CASSLGQARTNEQFF. The whole variable domain, remainder taken from reference TRBV5-4 and TRBJ2-1, is ETGVTQSPTHLIKTRGQQVTLRCSSQSGHNTVSWYQQALGQGPQFIFQYYREEENGRGNFPPRFSGLQFPNYSSELNVNALELDDSALYLCASSLGQARTNEQFFGPGTRLTVL.

The CDR3 here is CASSADTWNTIYF. DNA of the CDR3: TGTGCCAGCAGCGCGGACACCTGGAACACCATATATTTT. The chain uses TRBV9 and TRBJ1-3, with D perhaps matching TRBD1 (5 bases). Trimming cost V 3 bases and J 7 bases, with 11 bases left between them. From germline, CDR1 is SGDLS and CDR2 YYNGEE. The CDR3 is made up of 13 amino acids.

This CDR3 reads CATRGGVSTGELFF. In DNA form, the CDR3 reads TGTGCGACGCGGGGGGGCGTCAGCACCGGGGAGCTGTTTTTT. The gene calls are TRBV7-2 and TRBJ2-2; 9 nucleotides match TRBD2. This CDR3 has 14 residues. The germline V gene has CDR1 SGHTA and CDR2 FQGNSA.

This clone was detected only once. The chain recombines TRBV28 with TRBJ1-2; 7 bases fit TRBD1. The J segment lost 6 bases and the V segment lost 7 bases, leaving 14 bases of the junction unmatched. There are 15 residues in the CDR3. The germline CDR1 and CDR2 sequences are MDHEN and SYDVKM. The DNA of the CDR3 is TGTGCCAGCAAAAATCCAACCGGGACAGTTAATGGCTACACCTTC. Encoded protein: CASKNPTGTVNGYTF.

The genes are TRBV9 and TRBJ2-1; 12 nucleotides match TRBD2. V lost 0 bases to trimming and J lost 10 bases; unmatched junction nucleotides: 11. This CDR3 contains 17 residues. Germline CDR1 reads SGDLS; CDR2 reads YYNGEE. CDR3 protein: CASSVDLAGGPLKEQFF. The DNA of the CDR3 is TGTGCCAGCAGCGTAGATCTAGCGGGAGGGCCCCTCAAGGAGCAGTTCTTC.

V and J are TRBV10-3 and TRBJ2-2; TRBD2 aligns across 11 bases. The CDR3 covers 16 residues. Germline-derived CDR1 and CDR2 are ENHRY and SYGVKD. J was trimmed by 4 bases and V by 7 bases; bases with no gene match: 8. For the CDR3, the DNA is TGTGCCATCACCCCACTAGCGGGAGTCGGCACCGGGGAGCTGTTTTTT. Its translation is CAITPLAGVGTGELFF.

V and J are TRBV18 and TRBJ2-1; 7 bases fit TRBD1. The germline CDR1 and CDR2 sequences are KGHSH and LQKENI. J lost 3 bases, V lost 0 bases, and 2 bases had no gene match. The CDR3 has 15 amino acids. This CDR3 reads CASSPPGTDYNEQFF. CDR3 sequence (DNA): TGTGCCAGCTCACCACCCGGGACAGACTACAATGAGCAGTTCTTC.

The chain uses TRBV5-1 and TRBJ1-1; 8 bases fit TRBD1. CDR1 is SGHRS and CDR2 is YFSETQ in the germline V gene. The CDR3 sequence is 14 residues long. The V gene end was trimmed by 4 bases and the J gene end by 1 base; junction bases not matched to a gene: 3. The CDR3, as DNA: TGCGCCAGCAGCCGGGGACAGGCGAACACTGAAGCTTTCTTT. Translating it yields CASSRGQANTEAFF.

V gene TRBV5-4 combines with J gene TRBJ2-2, with a tentative D call TRBD1 (6 bases). Per the germline V gene, CDR1 is SGHNT and CDR2 is YYREEE (reference sequence). Trimming cost V 3 bases and J 2 bases, with 11 bases left between them. The CDR3 covers 15 residues. The CDR3 nucleotides read TGTGCCAGCAGCTCCGGGACATATAACACCGGGGAGCTGTTTTTT. Protein sequence: CASSSGTYNTGELFF. The full variable domain, in which reference TRBV5-4 and TRBJ2-2 provide the parts outside the CDR3, is ETGVTQSPTHLIKTRGQQVTLRCSSQSGHNTVSWYQQALGQGPQFIFQYYREEENGRGNFPPRFSGLQFPNYSSELNVNALELDDSALYLCASSSGTYNTGELFFGEGSRLTVL.

The table lists this clone with a count of one. The chain links TRBV27 to TRBJ2-7; the match to TRBD2 covers 10 bases. Looked up from germline, CDR1 is MNHEY and CDR2 is SMNVEV (reference sequence). This CDR3 contains 17 residues. Losses at the gene ends were 3 bases for V and 4 bases for J; bases not matched to a gene: 12. CDR3 residues: CASSLAASGSRLYEQYF. The CDR3 region has the DNA TGTGCCAGCAGTTTGGCTGCTAGCGGGAGTAGGTTATACGAGCAGTACTTC.

V and J are TRBV7-2 and TRBJ1-2; 7 nucleotides align to TRBD1. After removal of 4 bases from V and 4 bases from J, the junction contained 9 bases not matched to a gene. Germline V gene lookup returns CDR1 SGHTA and CDR2 FQGNSA. This CDR3 spans 15 amino acids. CDR3: CASSSVRDSIYGYTF. The CDR3 DNA reads TGTGCCAGCAGCTCTGTACGGGACAGCATCTATGGCTACACCTTC.

The rearrangement links TRBV2 to TRBJ2-5; 9 bases are shared with TRBD2. Germline-derived CDR1 and CDR2 are SNHLY and FYNNEI. The CDR3 is 13 amino acids. V lost 4 bases, J lost 4 bases, and 1 base stayed unmatched. The CDR3 reads CASSGTSVETQYF. Here the CDR3 DNA reads TGTGCCAGCAGTGGGACTAGCGTAGAGACCCAGTACTTC.

The V and J genes are TRBV6-5 and TRBJ1-1; D ambiguous. V dropped 0 bases and J dropped 3 bases, with 8 bases sitting between them. This CDR3 is 14 amino acids long. Looked up from germline, CDR1 is MNHEY and CDR2 is SVGAGI. Here the CDR3 DNA reads TGTGCCAGCAGTTACTCTGGACTGGACACTGAAGCTTTCTTT. Residues: CASSYSGLDTEAFF.

V and J are TRBV7-5 and TRBJ2-1; the D call TRBD2 from the table was never checked on the DNA. TRBV7-5 is deemed a pseudogene. The CDR3 is made up of 18 amino acids. The CDR3 spells CVRSSGTSGGALKRGRFF. DNA for the CDR3: TGTGTCAGAAGCTCCGGGACTAGCGGGGGGGCGTTAAAGAGGGGTCGGTTCTTC.

This clone appeared a few times. V gene TRBV27 combines with J gene TRBJ1-1, with unresolved D. V lost 0 bases and J lost 1, with 9 bases in between. Germline CDR1 and CDR2: MNHEY and SMNVEV (reference sequence). This CDR3 has 15 amino acids. CDR3 sequence (DNA): TGTGCCAGCAGTTTATCACCCGGGAAGAACACTGAAGCTTTCTTT. This sequence encodes CASSLSPGKNTEAFF.

The CDR3: CASRISGTTIYNEQFF. In nucleotides, the CDR3 is TGTGCCAGCAGAATATCCGGGACTACCATTTACAATGAGCAGTTCTTC. The gene calls are TRBV28 and TRBJ2-1; 7 bases line up with TRBD2. The ends lost 6 bases at V and 4 bases at J; junction bases unmatched: 12. The CDR3 has 16 amino acids. The germline CDR1 and CDR2 sequences are MDHEN and SYDVKM.

The rearrangement uses TRBV11-2 and TRBJ2-7; TRBD2 matches 10 bases. This CDR3 region has 15 residues. The V segment lost 3 bases and the J segment 4 bases; nucleotides outside the gene matches: 6. Germline CDR1 reads SGHAT; CDR2 reads FQNNGV. CDR3 DNA: TGTGCCAGCAGCTTTGCCCCTAGCGGGAGATACGAGCAGTACTTC. Translating it yields CASSFAPSGRYEQYF.

This clone came up once. Germline and junction disagree at one end, which may indicate a read error. The rearrangement links TRBV29-1 to TRBJ2-1; 8 bases match TRBD2. The CDR3 is 14 residues long. Germline V CDR1 and CDR2: SQVTM, ANQGSEA. The CDR3 spells CSVVPAGAYSEQFF. Written as DNA, the CDR3 is TGCAGCGTTGTTCCAGCGGGAGCCTACAGTGAGCAGTTCTTC.

This chain links TRBV18 with TRBJ1-5; D uncertain. CDR3 length: 14 residues. The germline V gene has CDR1 KGHSH and CDR2 LQKENI. The V gene lost 0 bases and the J gene lost 6 bases, with 9 bases spanning the gap. CDR3 loop: CASSPPGRSQPQHF. Here the CDR3 DNA reads TGTGCCAGCTCACCACCGGGCAGATCTCAGCCCCAGCATTTT.

The chain combines TRBV18 with TRBJ1-1, with 9 positions matching TRBD1. The V gene's germline CDR1 is KGHSH and CDR2 LQKENI. V shed 6 bases, J shed 7 bases, and the junction held 9 bases outside the gene matches. The CDR3 length is 14 residues. CDR3 loop: CASSGQGQGFEAFF. In DNA, the CDR3 is TGTGCCAGCTCGGGACAGGGCCAGGGGTTTGAAGCTTTCTTT.

The genes are TRBV7-6 and TRBJ2-3; 9 bases are a match to TRBD1. Germline V CDR1 and CDR2: SGHVS, FNYEAQ. The ends lost 1 base at V and 8 bases at J; junction bases unmatched: 7. CDR3 length: 15 amino acids. The DNA of the CDR3 is TGTGCCAGCAGCTTAGATCCGACAGGGGGTAGTACGCAGTATTTT. Residues: CASSLDPTGGSTQYF.

The gene calls are TRBV4-3 and TRBJ2-1, with TRBD2 matching over 15 bases. This CDR3 comprises 17 residues. V lost 4 bases, J lost 7 bases, and 8 bases stayed unmatched. CDR1 and CDR2 from the germline V gene are LGHNA and YSLEER. The CDR3 reads CASSPGLAGGPGNEQFF. The CDR3 nucleotides read TGCGCCAGCAGCCCAGGACTAGCGGGAGGGCCGGGTAATGAGCAGTTCTTC.

This chain uses TRBV9 with TRBJ2-6, with D possibly matching TRBD2 (5 bases). The CDR3 has 17 residues. Looked up from germline, CDR1 is SGDLS and CDR2 is YYNGEE. V was trimmed by 0 bases and J by 1 base, leaving 11 bases between them. Here the CDR3 reads CASSVVPSGSGANVLTF. DNA for the CDR3: TGTGCCAGCAGCGTAGTCCCTTCGGGGTCTGGGGCCAACGTCCTGACTTTC.